This T cell receptor beta chain was sequenced during a study of shared clonotypes between healthy human individuals (dated by TCRdb to 2018 to 2020). Broadly, across the study: Three men and two women, aged 18 to 49 years, made up the cohort. To increase sequencing depth and limit assay-specific biases, TCR repertoire library preparation and sequencing were carried out by different laboratories using diverse techniques. Per donor, three plates each were used for CD4 naive and CD4 memory, two for CD8 naive, and one for CD8 memory. To estimate repertoire size and how much clonotypes are shared between individuals, the study performed deep sequencing of blood TCR repertoires from roughly five healthy adults. Each donor's leukapheresis produced roughly between about 0.85 and 10 billion PBMCs.

The donors were healthy, HIV-negative adults with no recently reported acute infections or vaccinations. Every donor was a Caucasian adult residing in Nashville, Tennessee, USA. CD4+ T cells were enriched by magnetic negative selection; naive cells were then positively selected on CD45RA, and the negative fraction formed the memory subset. After blood collection by leukapheresis, PBMCs were isolated using Ficoll-Histopaque density gradient centrifugation and then cryopreserved in the vapor phase of liquid nitrogen. Analytical flow cytometry was used to check the purity and quantity of each magnetically sorted T cell population. Genomic DNA was isolated from each sorted fraction and quantified by UV absorbance on a Nanodrop 2000c. As regards this clone: Its specific antigen is unknown. Per-base qualities were not stored, and no clone one base away is much larger.

TCR CDR3 regions were amplified from genomic DNA by multiplex PCR using the deep immunoSEQ assay. Genomic DNA extracted from each cell subset was distributed evenly over all wells of several immunoSEQ 96-well plates, and each plate served as one replicate. For sorted subsets, each replicate PCR was loaded with roughly 0.2 ug genomic DNA, equivalent to about 33,000 T cell genomes. The purified libraries were quantified using a Qubit 3.0 fluorometer, sized with a Bioanalyzer 2100, and then quantified again using the KAPA Library Quantification kit. Every immunoSEQ 96-well plate was sequenced on a dedicated single-read 150-cycle Illumina NextSeq 550 flow cell. The study's own analysis went as follows. Because the immunoSEQ output held only junctional sequences and lacked quality scores, the filtering could not match the filtering applied to full-length reads. To assign V/J genes and CDR3, sequences were annotated using PyIR, a Python wrapper for IgBLAST v1.9, with IMGT germline references. Any read was removed if the V/J assignment was weak (E-value above 1e-6), the CDR3 was missing, or the read contained stop codons, out-of-frame junctions, or ambiguous translated residues. A V3J clonotype was defined by an identical inferred V gene, J gene, and CDR3 amino acid sequence. To compute the percentage overlap between repertoires, the number of shared unique clonotypes was divided by the size of the smaller repertoire. Richness of each repertoire was evaluated using RTK rarefaction, the Chao1 estimator, and Recon v2.1 estimates of unobserved clonotypes. Generation probabilities for all TCRbeta clonotypes obtained by the gDNA method from several donors were computed using OLGA. The table comes from immuneACCESS by way of TCRdb, which keeps in-frame sequences with V and J called. Part of the clones is missing from these tables; in studies checked, under half for an unresolved V gene and the rest for unknown reasons. Clone size and the V and J calls come from that table; the DNA yielded D and trimming. The sample table records roughly 1,000,000 clones; about 84% of these occur just once. 0.5% to 0.65% of the sample rests with the top ten.

Broader findings and caveats from the paper: Because the study included only a small number of donors, the genetic and exposure-history diversity represented was limited. Pairwise subsampling indicated that sequencing depth was expected to affect the degree of clonotype sharing among donors. Clonotypes shared by all four sorted-subset donors showed higher generation probabilities than non-shared clonotypes. Rarefaction of sorted-subset datasets indicated incomplete sequencing despite the large sequencing depth. Across a few donors, around 5% of naive CD4, roughly 3.3% of naive CD8, about 2% of memory CD4, and approximately 0.4% of memory CD8 clonotypes were shared. Sampling was restricted to blood, and TCR repertoires in tissue are likely to differ from TCR repertoires in blood. Estimated clonotype richness was generally larger for naive than for memory subsets.

V loses 2 bases of germline sequence and J loses 3 bases, and the interval between the two ends is 9 bases. The CDR3 sequence holds 14 residues, the cysteine and phenylalanine included. Only the CDR3 part of the read is kept: 42 bases, read in frame from the first base. As encoded in the germline V gene, CDR1 is SGHTA while CDR2 is FQGTGA. The receptor's source is a man aged 18 to 29 in good health. Some clones in this sample may be carry-over from other donors' samples. Sequencing input: memory CD4+ T cells from PBMCs. The meaning of the sample's cell subset or site label: CD45RA-negative fraction. The V and J segments used are TRBV7-3 and TRBJ2-3, with no confident D gene call. The CDR3 region: CASSLGVGTDTQYF. The nucleotide sequence reads TGTGCCAGCAGCTTAGGGGTCGGAACAGATACGCAGTATTTT.